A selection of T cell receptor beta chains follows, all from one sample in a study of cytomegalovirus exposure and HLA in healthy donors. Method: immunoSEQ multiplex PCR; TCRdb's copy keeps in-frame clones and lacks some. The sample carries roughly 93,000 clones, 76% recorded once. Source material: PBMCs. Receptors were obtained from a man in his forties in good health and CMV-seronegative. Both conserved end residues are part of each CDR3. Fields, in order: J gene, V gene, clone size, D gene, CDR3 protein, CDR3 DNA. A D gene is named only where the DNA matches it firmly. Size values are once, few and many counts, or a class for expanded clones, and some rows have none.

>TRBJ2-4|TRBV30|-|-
CAWTGIAKNIQYF
TGTGCCTGGACCGGGATAGCCAAAAACATTCAGTACTTC
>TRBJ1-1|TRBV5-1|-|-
CASSSGPPQERWTEAFF
TGCGCCAGCAGCTCCGGTCCCCCCCAAGAGAGGTGGACTGAAGCTTTCTTT
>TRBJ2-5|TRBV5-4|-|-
CASSQILAAETQYF
TGTGCCAGCAGCCAGATACTAGCCGCGGAGACCCAGTACTTC
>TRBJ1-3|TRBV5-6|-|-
CASSLYRGNTIYF
TGTGCCAGCAGCTTGTACAGGGGAAACACCATATATTTT
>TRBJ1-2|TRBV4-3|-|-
CASSQAEGDYGYTF
TGCGCCAGCAGCCAGGCAGAGGGGGACTATGGCTACACCTTC
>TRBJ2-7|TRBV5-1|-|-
CASSSGHPYEQYF
TGCGCCAGCAGCTCAGGACATCCCTACGAGCAGTACTTC
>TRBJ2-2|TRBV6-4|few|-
CASSEQGTGELFF
TGTGCCAGCAGTGAACAGGGTACCGGGGAGCTGTTTTTT
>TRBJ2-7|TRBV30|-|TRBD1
CAWSAGDRGGEQYF
TGTGCCTGGAGTGCCGGCGACAGGGGAGGCGAGCAGTACTTC
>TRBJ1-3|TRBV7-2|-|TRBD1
CASSLAGGQGAGNTIYF
TGTGCCAGCAGCTTAGCGGGGGGACAGGGGGCTGGAAACACCATATATTTT
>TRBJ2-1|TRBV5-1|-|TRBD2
CASSLVTSGGDNEQFF
TGCGCCAGCAGCTTGGTGACTAGCGGGGGGGACAATGAGCAGTTCTTC
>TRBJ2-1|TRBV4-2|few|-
CASSQDVGEPYNEQFF
TGTGCCAGCAGCCAAGATGTGGGCGAACCGTACAATGAGCAGTTCTTC
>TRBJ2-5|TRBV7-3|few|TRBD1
CASSFNRGETQYF
TGTGCCAGCAGCTTTAACAGGGGAGAGACCCAGTACTTC
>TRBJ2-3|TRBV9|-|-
CASSVVPQHTDTQYF
TGTGCCAGCAGCGTAGTGCCACAGCACACAGATACGCAGTATTTT
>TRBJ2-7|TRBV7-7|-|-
CASSRDHGDEQYF
TGTGCCAGCAGTAGGGATCACGGGGACGAGCAGTACTTC
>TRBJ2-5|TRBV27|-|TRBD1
CASSSQGAGEAQYF
TGTGCCAGCAGTTCTCAGGGGGCCGGGGAGGCCCAGTACTTC
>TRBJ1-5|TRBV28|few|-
CASSPPPGGNQPQHF
TGTGCCAGCAGTCCCCCTCCAGGGGGCAATCAGCCCCAGCATTTT
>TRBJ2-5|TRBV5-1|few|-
CASSLGADQETQYF
TGCGCCAGCAGCTTAGGAGCAGACCAAGAGACCCAGTACTTC
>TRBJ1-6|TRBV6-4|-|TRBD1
CASSEGQDLNSPLHF
TGTGCCAGCAGCGAAGGACAGGACCTTAATTCACCCCTCCACTTT
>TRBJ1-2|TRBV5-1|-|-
CASSLKDTNYGYTF
TGCGCCAGCAGCTTGAAAGACACTAACTATGGCTACACCTTC
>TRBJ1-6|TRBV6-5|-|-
CASSYSIEGSSPLHF
TGTGCCAGCAGTTACTCGATTGAGGGCTCTTCACCCCTCCACTTT
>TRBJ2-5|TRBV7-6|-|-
CASSPDSWETQYF
TGTGCCAGCAGCCCAGACAGTTGGGAGACCCAGTACTTC
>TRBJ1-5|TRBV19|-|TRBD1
CASTLTDREDQPQHF
TGTGCCAGTACCTTGACGGACAGGGAGGATCAGCCCCAGCATTTT
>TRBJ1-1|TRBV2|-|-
CASRPGTLVEAFF
TGTGCCAGCAGACCAGGGACACTTGTAGAAGCTTTCTTT
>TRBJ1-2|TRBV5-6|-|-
CASTLVGGASGGYTF
TGTGCCAGCACCCTGGTCGGAGGGGCCTCTGGGGGCTACACCTTC
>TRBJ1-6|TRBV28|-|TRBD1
CASSPNRGNSPLHF
TGTGCCAGCAGTCCAAACAGGGGGAATTCACCCCTCCACTTT
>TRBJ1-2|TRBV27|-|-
CASSLSRGYGYTF
TGTGCCAGCAGTTTATCCCGGGGCTATGGCTACACCTTC
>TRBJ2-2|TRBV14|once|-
CASSLGLNTGELFF
TGTGCCAGCAGCCTGGGACTTAACACCGGGGAGCTGTTTTTT
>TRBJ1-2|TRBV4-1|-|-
CASSPSGTTNYGYTF
TGCGCCAGCAGCCCCTCCGGGACAACTAACTATGGCTACACCTTC
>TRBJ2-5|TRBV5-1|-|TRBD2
CASSLGLAGETQYF
TGCGCCAGCAGCTTGGGACTAGCCGGGGAGACCCAGTACTTC
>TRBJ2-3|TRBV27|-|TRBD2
CASSSSGGAWGDTQYF
TGTGCCAGCAGTTCTAGCGGGGGGGCCTGGGGGGATACGCAGTATTTT
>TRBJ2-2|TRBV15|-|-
CATSRDVRSGELFF
TGTGCCACCAGCAGAGATGTCCGGTCCGGGGAGCTGTTTTTT
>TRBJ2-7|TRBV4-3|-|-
CASSQARLREQYF
TGCGCCAGCAGCCAAGCCCGACTTCGCGAGCAGTACTTC
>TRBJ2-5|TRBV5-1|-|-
CASSFGLQETQYF
TGCGCCAGCAGCTTTGGCTTACAAGAGACCCAGTACTTC